This T cell receptor beta chain was recovered during a study of T cell repertoires in cytomegalovirus infection. Each CDR3 protein gets one entry after TCRdb re-called the reads with MiXCR. The sample holds approximately 1,000,000 distinct CDR3 sequences, around 32% seen once. Regarding the study as a whole: There were carriers of CMV plus the relevant HLA, and cumulative public TCR beta family frequency identified them.

V lost 5 bases and J 4 bases, leaving 14 bases between the germline ends. The length of the CDR3 is 15 residues. Germline V lookup: CDR1 SGHTA, CDR2 FQGNSA. This clonotype was picked up many times. Its antigen remains unidentified. The material was cultured CD8+ T cells from PBMCs, obtained from culture after CMV antigen stimulation. The rearrangement joins TRBV7-2 to TRBJ2-2; D tentatively reads TRBD1 or TRBD2 (5 bases each). The TCR was taken from a human donor in good health (CMV status not recorded). Some clones in this sample may be carry-over from other donors' samples. Written as DNA, the CDR3 is TGTGCCAGCAGCCCTTACGGGGCCGGCACCGGGGAGCTGTTTTTT. Amino acid sequence: CASSPYGAGTGELFF.